This T cell receptor beta chain was profiled in a study of blood T cell repertoires in COVID-19. Whole-study context: Samples representing acute and convalescent COVID-19 were sourced from the United States, Italy and Spain. PBMCs, B-cell-depleted T cells, or T cells were the source of the cDNA or gDNA that made up the material.

Original processing notes: Estimation of nucleated cell counts was performed using reference gene primer amplification. Data came from immunoSEQ multiplex PCR; TCRdb stores just in-frame clones and leaves some out. That table furnishes V, J and clone size, whereas the DNA furnished D and trimming. The sample records about 25,000 clones, roughly 91% being singletons. V dropped 4 bases and J dropped 3; count of bases not matched to a gene: 7. This CDR3 has 17 residues. CDR1 is MNHEY and CDR2 is SVGEGT in the germline V gene. The specimen sequenced was peripheral blood. The V call is TRBV6-2 or TRBV6-3, the J call TRBJ2-2, with TRBD2 matching over 11 bases. The sequence came from a man in his forties or fifties with active COVID-19. The DNA for the CDR3 is TGTGCCAGCAGTTTCAACTTACTAGCGGGAGACACCGGGGAGCTGTTTTTT. The encoded protein is CASSFNLLAGDTGELFF.